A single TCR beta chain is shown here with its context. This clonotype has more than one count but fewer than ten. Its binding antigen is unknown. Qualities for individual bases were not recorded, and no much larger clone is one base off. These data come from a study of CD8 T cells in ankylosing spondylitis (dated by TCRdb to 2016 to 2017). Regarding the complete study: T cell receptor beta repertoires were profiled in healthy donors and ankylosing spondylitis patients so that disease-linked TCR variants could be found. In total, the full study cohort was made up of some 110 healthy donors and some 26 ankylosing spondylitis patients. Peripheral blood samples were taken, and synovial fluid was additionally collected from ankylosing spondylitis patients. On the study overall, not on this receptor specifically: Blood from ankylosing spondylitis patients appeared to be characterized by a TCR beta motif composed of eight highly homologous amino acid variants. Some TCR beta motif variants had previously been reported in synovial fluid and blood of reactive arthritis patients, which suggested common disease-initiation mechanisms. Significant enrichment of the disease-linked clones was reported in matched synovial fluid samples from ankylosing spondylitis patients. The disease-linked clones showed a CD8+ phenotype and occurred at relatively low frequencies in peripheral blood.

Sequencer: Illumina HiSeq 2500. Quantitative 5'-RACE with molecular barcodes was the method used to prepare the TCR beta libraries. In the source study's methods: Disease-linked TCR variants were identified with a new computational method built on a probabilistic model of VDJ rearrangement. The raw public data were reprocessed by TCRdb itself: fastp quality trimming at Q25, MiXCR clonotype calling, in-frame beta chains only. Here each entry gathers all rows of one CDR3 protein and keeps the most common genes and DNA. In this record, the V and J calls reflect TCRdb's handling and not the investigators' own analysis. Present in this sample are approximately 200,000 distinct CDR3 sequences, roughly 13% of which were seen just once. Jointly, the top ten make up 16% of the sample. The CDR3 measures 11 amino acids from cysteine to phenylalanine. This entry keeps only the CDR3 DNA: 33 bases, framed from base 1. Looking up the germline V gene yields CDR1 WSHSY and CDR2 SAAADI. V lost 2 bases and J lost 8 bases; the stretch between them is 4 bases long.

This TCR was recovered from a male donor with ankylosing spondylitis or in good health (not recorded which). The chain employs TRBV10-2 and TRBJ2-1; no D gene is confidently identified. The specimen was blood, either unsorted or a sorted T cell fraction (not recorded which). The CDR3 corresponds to CASSEIHEQFF. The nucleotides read TGCGCCAGCAGTGAGATCCATGAGCAGTTCTTC.